This T cell receptor (beta chain) was recovered during a study of technical replicates of blood from several donors. The CDR3 loop spans 17 amino acids. V dropped 0 bases and J dropped 7 bases, with 18 bases sitting between them. From germline, CDR1 is SNHLY and CDR2 FYNNEI. Produced via immunoSEQ multiplex PCR; TCRdb's table is partial and in-frame only. There are around 84,000 clones in the sample; 97% occur only once, and 0.15% to 0.2% lies in the top ten. V is TRBV2 and J is TRBJ1-4; a weak D match, TRBD1 (5 bases). Sequenced: T cells isolated from PBMCs. This receptor was identified in a human donor in good health. The CDR3 DNA follows: TGTGCCAGCAGTGAAGCGACGGGCAGGGAGGTGGTTGAAAAACTGTTTTTT. This translates into CASSEATGREVVEKLFF.